One and the same sample provided the 9 T cell receptor beta chains below, sequenced in a study of neurological immune-mediated disorders (dated by TCRdb to the late 2010s). Library prep was done by 5' RACE. Sequencing was performed on an Illumina HiSeq 2500. The raw public reads went through TCRdb reprocessing: fastp at Q25, MiXCR clone calling, in-frame beta chains kept. Rows matching on CDR3 protein sequence are summarized as one entry with the most common DNA and genes. For this sample there are just over 20,000 distinct CDR3 sequences; 15% to 20% appear just once. Jointly, the top ten make up roughly 7% of the sample. The sequenced sample was CD8+ T cells from blood. The receptors derive from a woman aged 18-29 years with multiple sclerosis.

This clonotype was observed many times. The genes are TRBV6-4 and TRBJ2-1; 7 bases line up with TRBD2. The trim removed 6 bases at V and 8 bases at J, leaving 10 bases unmatched. The length of the CDR3 is 14 residues. In germline, CDR1 is MRHNA, CDR2 SNTAGT. CDR3 in DNA: TGTGCCAGCAGAGTAGGACTAGAGAGCGATGAGCAGTTCTTC. Protein: CASRVGLESDEQFF.

This clonotype was detected ten times or more. This sequence joins TRBV6-1 and TRBJ2-2; TRBD2 agrees at 7 bases. The CDR3 runs to 13 residues. Per germline, CDR1 MNHNS and CDR2 SASEGT. The CDR3 DNA follows: TGTGTCGGGGCTAGCGGAGACACCGGGGAGCTGTTTTTT. Encoded protein: CVGASGDTGELFF.

The J gene is TRBJ1-4, the V gene TRBV21-1. TRBV21-1 is deemed a pseudogene. CDR3 length: 17 amino acids. CDR3 coding DNA: TGTGCCAGCAGCCACTCCGATGACCAGGCGTATAATGAAAAACTGTTTTTT. Protein: CASSHSDDQAYNEKLFF.

The sample holds many counts of this clonotype. V and J are TRBV7-9 and TRBJ1-2, with 7 bases aligning to TRBD1. The CDR3 has 14 amino acids. Germline trimming cut 2 bases from V and 4 bases from J; bases unmatched to any gene: 4. In germline, CDR1 is SEHNR, CDR2 FQNEAQ (reference sequence). The chain's CDR3 is CASSLRDRGYGYTF. In DNA, the CDR3 is TGTGCCAGCAGCTTACGGGACAGAGGCTATGGCTACACCTTC.

The genes are TRBV6-6 and TRBJ2-1, with a possible D match to TRBD2 (6 bases). Between the trimmed V and J ends, which lost 6 bases and 6 bases, there was a span of 12 bases. CDR3 length: 13 residues. The germline CDR1 and CDR2 sequences are MNHNY and SVGAGI (reference sequence). DNA of the CDR3: TGTGCCAGCAGACCCGGGCGGGGCAATGAGCAGTTCTTC. This sequence encodes CASRPGRGNEQFF.

This CDR3 reads CASSVLAGGYEQYF. In nucleotides, the CDR3 is TGCGCCAGCAGCGTACTAGCGGGGGGTTACGAGCAGTACTTC. The J gene is TRBJ2-7, the V gene TRBV5-1, with 12 bases aligning to TRBD2. V was clipped by 4 bases and J by 4 bases; unmatched bases: 3. This CDR3 is built from 14 residues. CDR1 is SGHRS and CDR2 is YFSETQ in the germline V gene.

This clonotype was counted many times. This chain links TRBV6-2 or TRBV6-3 with TRBJ2-1; D unclear. Trimming pared 2 bases from V and 8 bases from J, leaving 7 bases between. CDR1 and CDR2 from the germline V gene are MNHEY and SVGEGT. The CDR3 length is 12 residues. The CDR3 spells CASSYPTDEQFF. The CDR3 region has the DNA TGTGCCAGCAGTTACCCGACGGATGAGCAGTTCTTC.

This clonotype was picked up many times. The rearrangement joins TRBV7-9 to TRBJ1-1; D not resolved. The CDR3 loop spans 13 amino acids. Trimming cost V 4 bases and J 6 bases, with 12 bases left between them. Germline CDR1 is SEHNR and CDR2 is FQNEAQ (reference sequence). The CDR3 region is CASSSTVGAEAFF. CDR3 DNA sequence: TGTGCCAGCAGCTCAACAGTCGGGGCTGAAGCTTTCTTT. Based on the CDR3 plus reference TRBV7-9 and TRBJ1-1, the full variable domain is DTGVSQNPRHKITKRGQNVTFRCDPISEHNRLYWYRQTLGQGPEFLTYFQNEAQLEKSRLLSDRFSAERPKGSFSTLEIQRTEQGDSAMYLCASSSTVGAEAFFGQGTRLTVV.

This chain uses TRBV30 with TRBJ1-2, with D maybe TRBD1 (6 bases). The CDR3 length is 13 residues. Trimming removed 3 bases from V and 6 bases from J, with 14 bases in between. Looked up from germline, CDR1 is GTSNPN and CDR2 is SVGIG (reference sequence). This chain's CDR3 is CAWSSGVGDGYTF. The CDR3 nucleotides are TGTGCCTGGAGCTCAGGGGTGGGCGATGGCTACACCTTC.